These T cell receptor beta chains were read from a single sample in a study of blood T cell repertoires in COVID-19. Repertoires were generated with immunoSEQ multiplex PCR, while TCRdb's copy carries only in-frame clones and drops some. The sample consists of 95,000 to 100,000 clones, 81% of them appearing once. What was sequenced was peripheral blood. The source of these receptors is a woman older than 75 with acute or convalescent COVID-19. CDR3s include the opening cysteine and the closing phenylalanine or tryptophan. Each record gives: clone size, D gene, V gene, J gene, CDR3 protein, CDR3 DNA. D genes are given only for firm matches. A clone size is listed for some rows: how often the clone was seen (once, few, many), or a class if it is expanded.

NA,NA,TRBV19,TRBJ1-2,CATSVTGGYTF,TGTGCCACTAGTGTAACGGGTGGCTACACCTTC
NA,TRBD2,TRBV6-2/TRBV6-3,TRBJ2-1,CASSRAGGLNEQFF,TGTGCCAGCAGTCGGGCGGGGGGGCTCAATGAGCAGTTCTTC
NA,TRBD1,TRBV5-1,TRBJ1-1,CASSAGTGGSREAFF,TGCGCCAGCAGCGCGGGGACAGGGGGAAGTCGTGAAGCTTTCTTT
NA,NA,TRBV30,TRBJ1-3,CAWSVSSSGNTIYF,TGTGCCTGGAGTGTCTCGAGCTCTGGAAACACCATATATTTT
NA,TRBD1,TRBV3-1/TRBV3-2,TRBJ1-5,CASSQGTGDQPQHF,TGTGCCAGCAGTCAGGGGACAGGGGATCAGCCCCAGCATTTT
NA,NA,TRBV7-9,TRBJ1-2,CASSPPGGGYTF,TGTGCCAGCAGCCCGCCGGGAGGGGGCTACACCTTC
few,TRBD2,TRBV9,TRBJ2-5,CASSDRTSGGLETQYF,TGTGCCAGCAGCGATAGGACTAGCGGGGGGCTCGAGACCCAGTACTTC
few,TRBD1,TRBV2,TRBJ2-7,CASSSQGAGEQYF,TGTGCCAGCAGTTCACAGGGGGCCGGTGAGCAGTACTTC
NA,TRBD1,TRBV6-5,TRBJ2-4,CASSRGQEGNIQYF,TGTGCCAGCAGCAGGGGACAGGAGGGAAACATTCAGTACTTC
once,TRBD1,TRBV5-4,TRBJ2-1,CASSLVTGGSNEQFF,TGTGCCAGCAGCTTGGTGACAGGGGGTTCCAATGAGCAGTTCTTC
NA,TRBD1,TRBV7-8,TRBJ2-3,CASSLRQGAVDTQYF,TGTGCCAGCAGCTTACGACAGGGGGCTGTAGATACGCAGTATTTT
NA,TRBD2,TRBV5-6,TRBJ2-3,CASSLPASGSTDTQYF,TGTGCCAGCAGCTTACCGGCTAGCGGGAGCACAGATACGCAGTATTTT
NA,TRBD2,TRBV20-1,TRBJ2-1,CSASSGGQWGEQFF,TGCAGTGCTAGTAGCGGGGGGCAGTGGGGTGAGCAGTTCTTC
few,TRBD1,TRBV30,TRBJ1-5,CAWSPPTGGGQPQHF,TGTGCCTGGAGCCCCCCGACAGGGGGCGGACAGCCCCAGCATTTT
NA,NA,TRBV7-2,TRBJ2-2,CASSLAHNTGELFF,TGTGCCAGCAGCTTAGCTCATAACACCGGGGAGCTGTTTTTT
NA,TRBD2,TRBV7-2,TRBJ2-3,CASSRLAGGLTDTQYF,TGTGCCAGCAGCAGACTAGCGGGGGGCTTGACAGATACGCAGTATTTT
NA,TRBD2,TRBV5-1,TRBJ2-5,CASSPTSGSQETQYF,TGCGCCAGCAGCCCGACTAGCGGGAGCCAAGAGACCCAGTACTTC
few,TRBD1,TRBV6-5,TRBJ1-1,CATLHTGGTEAFF,TGTGCCACCCTCCACACAGGGGGAACTGAAGCTTTCTTT
NA,NA,TRBV29-1,TRBJ1-2,CSVREMNYGYTF,TGCAGCGTTCGGGAAATGAACTATGGCTACACCTTC
once,NA,TRBV6-5,TRBJ1-5,CASSYAGNSNQPQHF,TGTGCCAGCAGTTACGCGGGAAATAGCAATCAGCCCCAGCATTTT
NA,NA,TRBV6-5,TRBJ1-1,CASARGSYQNTEAFF,TGTGCCAGTGCAAGGGGCAGCTACCAGAACACTGAAGCTTTCTTT
NA,TRBD2,TRBV5-4,TRBJ2-1,CASSLAPRAGGYNEQFF,TGTGCCAGCAGCTTGGCGCCCCGAGCGGGGGGATACAATGAGCAGTTCTTC
NA,NA,TRBV4-3,TRBJ2-7,CASSQGIGGGDEQYF,TGCGCCAGCAGCCAAGGGATAGGCGGGGGCGATGAGCAGTACTTC
NA,NA,TRBV3-1/TRBV3-2,TRBJ1-6,CASSQAADVSSPLHF,TGTGCCAGCAGCCAAGCCGCGGATGTGAGTTCACCCCTCCACTTT
once,NA,TRBV25-1,TRBJ1-3,CASSEVRGPTGNTIYF,TGTGCCAGCAGTGAAGTCAGGGGTCCGACTGGAAACACCATATATTTT
NA,NA,TRBV19,TRBJ1-5,CASSPLVYQPQHF,TGTGCCAGTAGTCCCCTAGTGTATCAGCCCCAGCATTTT
NA,NA,TRBV19,TRBJ1-2,CASSIDVFYGYTF,TGTGCCAGTAGTATAGACGTTTTCTATGGCTACACCTTC
once,NA,TRBV4-2,TRBJ1-6,CASSQGGGAVNSPLHF,TGTGCCAGCAGCCAAGGCGGCGGGGCGGTCAATTCACCCCTCCACTTT
NA,TRBD1,TRBV4-3,TRBJ2-7,CASSQRTGGNYEQYF,TGCGCCAGCAGCCAGAGGACAGGGGGAAACTACGAGCAGTACTTC
NA,TRBD2,TRBV5-4,TRBJ2-1,CASSGGLADYYNEQFF,TGTGCCAGCAGCGGCGGACTAGCGGACTATTACAATGAGCAGTTCTTC
NA,NA,TRBV18,TRBJ2-5,CASSPLVGVQETQYF,TGTGCCAGCTCACCACTAGTAGGGGTCCAAGAGACCCAGTACTTC
NA,TRBD1,TRBV24-1,TRBJ1-5,CATSDSTGGVQPQHF,TGTGCCACCAGTGATTCGACAGGGGGCGTTCAGCCCCAGCATTTT
once,TRBD2,TRBV10-3,TRBJ2-1,CAIREGSGGQDLFF,TGTGCCATCAGGGAGGGTAGCGGGGGGCAGGATTTGTTCTTC
once,TRBD1,TRBV28,TRBJ1-3,CASSSPTGAGNTIYF,TGTGCCAGCAGTTCCCCAACAGGGGCTGGAAACACCATATATTTT
NA,TRBD1,TRBV19,TRBJ1-6,CASSSHRGRDSPLHF,TGTGCCAGTAGTAGCCACAGGGGACGGGACTCACCCCTCCACTTT
NA,TRBD1,TRBV7-9,TRBJ2-7,CASSSWDRGGDEQYF,TGTGCCAGCAGCTCTTGGGACAGGGGGGGCGACGAGCAGTACTTC
NA,TRBD2,TRBV11-3,TRBJ2-3,CASSTGLAGGIDTQYF,TGTGCCAGCAGCACGGGACTAGCGGGGGGCATAGATACGCAGTATTTT
NA,NA,TRBV10-3,TRBJ1-4,CATNAGQPGEKLFF,TGTGCCACGAATGCGGGGCAACCGGGGGAAAAACTGTTTTTT
NA,NA,TRBV18,TRBJ2-5,CASSDRIQETQYF,TGTGCCAGCTCAGACAGGATCCAAGAGACCCAGTACTTC
NA,NA,TRBV19,TRBJ1-1,CASSTPAGGRGGGTEAFF,TGTGCCAGTAGTACCCCCGCGGGGGGGCGGGGTGGGGGGACTGAAGCTTTCTTT
NA,TRBD1,TRBV5-4,TRBJ1-2,CASSPDRGPYYGYTF,TGTGCCAGCAGTCCAGACAGGGGGCCCTACTATGGCTACACCTTC